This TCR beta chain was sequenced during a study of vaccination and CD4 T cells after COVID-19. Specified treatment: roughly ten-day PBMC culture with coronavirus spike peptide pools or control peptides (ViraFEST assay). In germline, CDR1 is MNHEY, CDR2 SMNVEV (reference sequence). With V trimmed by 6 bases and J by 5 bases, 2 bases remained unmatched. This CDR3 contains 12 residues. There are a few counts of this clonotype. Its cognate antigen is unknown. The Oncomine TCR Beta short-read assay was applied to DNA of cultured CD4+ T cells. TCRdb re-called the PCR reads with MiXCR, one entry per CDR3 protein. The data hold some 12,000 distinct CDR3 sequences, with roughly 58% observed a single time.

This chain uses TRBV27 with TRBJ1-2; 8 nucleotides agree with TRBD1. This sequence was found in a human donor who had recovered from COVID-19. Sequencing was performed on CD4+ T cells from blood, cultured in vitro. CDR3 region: CASSGTGYGYTF. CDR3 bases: TGTGCCAGCAGCGGGACAGGATATGGCTACACCTTC.